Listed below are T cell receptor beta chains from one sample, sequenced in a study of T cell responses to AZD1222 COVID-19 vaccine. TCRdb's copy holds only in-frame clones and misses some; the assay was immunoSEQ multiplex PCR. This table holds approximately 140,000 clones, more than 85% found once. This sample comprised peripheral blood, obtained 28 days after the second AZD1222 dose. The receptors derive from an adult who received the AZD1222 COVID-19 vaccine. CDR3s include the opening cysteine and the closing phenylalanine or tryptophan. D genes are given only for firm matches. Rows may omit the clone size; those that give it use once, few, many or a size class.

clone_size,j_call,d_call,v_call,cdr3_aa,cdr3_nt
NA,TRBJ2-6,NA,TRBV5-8,CASSEYRASGANVLTF,TGTGCCAGCAGCGAATACAGGGCCTCCGGGGCCAACGTCCTGACTTTC
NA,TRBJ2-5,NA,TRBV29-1,CSVEGTPPETQYF,TGCAGCGTTGAAGGGACACCTCCGGAGACCCAGTACTTC
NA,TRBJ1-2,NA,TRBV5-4,CASSLFGGSGYTF,TGTGCCAGCAGCTTGTTCGGGGGCTCTGGCTACACCTTC
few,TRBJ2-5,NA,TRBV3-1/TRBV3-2,CASSSSSLKTQYF,TGTGCCAGCAGCTCCTCTAGCTTAAAGACCCAGTACTTC
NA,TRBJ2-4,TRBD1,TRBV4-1,CASSQPTRGTDIQYF,TGCGCCAGCAGCCAACCTACTAGGGGGACAGACATTCAGTACTTC
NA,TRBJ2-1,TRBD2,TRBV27,CASTLASGRTYNEQFF,TGTGCCAGCACTCTTGCTAGCGGGAGGACCTACAATGAGCAGTTCTTC
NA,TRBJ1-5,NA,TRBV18,CASSSRAGQPQHF,TGTGCCAGCTCAAGCCGCGCGGGGCAGCCCCAGCATTTT
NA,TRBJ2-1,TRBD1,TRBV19,CASSIWDSYNEQFF,TGTGCCAGTAGTATCTGGGACAGCTACAATGAGCAGTTCTTC
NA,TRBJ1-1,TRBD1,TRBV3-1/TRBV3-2,CASSPRQGNTEAFF,TGTGCCAGCAGCCCAAGACAGGGGAACACTGAAGCTTTCTTT
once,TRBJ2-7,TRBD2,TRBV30,CAWTGTSYEQYF,TGTGCCTGGACAGGGACTAGCTACGAGCAGTACTTC
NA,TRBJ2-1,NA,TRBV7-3,CASSPPSGFRNEQFF,TGTGCCAGCAGCCCTCCGAGCGGATTCCGGAATGAGCAGTTCTTC
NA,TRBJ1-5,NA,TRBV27,CASSFVSGSNQPQHF,TGTGCCAGCAGTTTTGTCTCAGGGTCCAATCAGCCCCAGCATTTT
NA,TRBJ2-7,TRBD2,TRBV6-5,CASRSRSGTYEQYF,TGTGCCAGCAGGTCCCGGAGCGGGACCTACGAGCAGTACTTC
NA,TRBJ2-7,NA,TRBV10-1,CASSERAWGEQYF,TGCGCCAGCAGTGAACGGGCTTGGGGGGAGCAGTACTTC
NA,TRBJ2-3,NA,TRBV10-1,CASSDTGDSTDTQYF,TGCGCCAGCAGTGATACCGGAGATAGCACAGATACGCAGTATTTT
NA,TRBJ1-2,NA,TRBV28,CASVGAEDPTNYGYTF,TGTGCCAGCGTAGGGGCGGAAGACCCCACTAACTATGGCTACACCTTC
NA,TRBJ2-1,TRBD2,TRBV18,CASSPRILAGNNEQFF,TGTGCCAGCTCACCAAGGATACTAGCGGGAAACAATGAGCAGTTCTTC
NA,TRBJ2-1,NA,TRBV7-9,CASRPDLGRNEQFF,TGTGCCAGCAGACCGGATCTTGGAAGGAATGAGCAGTTCTTC
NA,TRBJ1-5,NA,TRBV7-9,CASSEGQNSNQPQHF,TGTGCCAGCAGCGAGGGTCAGAATAGCAATCAGCCCCAGCATTTT
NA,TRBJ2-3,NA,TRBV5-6,CASSFSASSTDTQYF,TGTGCCAGCAGCTTTAGTGCGTCTAGCACAGATACGCAGTATTTT
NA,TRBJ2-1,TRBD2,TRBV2,CASRAAGLADEQFF,TGTGCCAGCAGAGCCGCGGGACTAGCTGACGAGCAGTTCTTC
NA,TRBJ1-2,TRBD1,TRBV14,CASSQGGGTGTYGYTF,TGTGCCAGCAGCCAAGGAGGGGGGACAGGGACGTATGGCTACACCTTC
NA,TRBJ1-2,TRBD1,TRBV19,CASSRTGRGPNYGYTF,TGTGCCAGTAGTAGGACAGGGCGGGGGCCTAACTATGGCTACACCTTC
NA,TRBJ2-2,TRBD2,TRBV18,CASSPKREAGELFF,TGTGCCAGCTCACCTAAGCGGGAGGCCGGGGAGCTGTTTTTT
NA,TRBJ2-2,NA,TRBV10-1,CASSLATGELFF,TGCGCCAGTAGTCTAGCCACCGGGGAGCTGTTTTTT
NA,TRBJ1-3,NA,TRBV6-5,CASSPLGSGNTIYF,TGTGCCAGCAGTCCGCTCGGCTCTGGAAACACCATATATTTT
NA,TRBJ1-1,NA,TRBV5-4,CASSLGGKNTEAFF,TGTGCCAGCAGCCTGGGCGGCAAGAACACTGAAGCTTTCTTT
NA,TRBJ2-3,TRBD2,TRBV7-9,CASSSRLALSTDTQYF,TGTGCCAGCAGCTCCAGACTAGCGCTTAGCACAGATACGCAGTATTTT
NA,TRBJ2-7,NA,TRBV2,CASTSFYEQYF,TGTGCCAGCACCTCGTTTTACGAGCAGTACTTC
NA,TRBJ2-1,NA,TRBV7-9,CASSLNPPTWYNEQFF,TGTGCCAGCAGCTTAAACCCGCCCACCTGGTACAATGAGCAGTTCTTC
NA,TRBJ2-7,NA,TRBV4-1,CASSQVPPPAGPIYEQYF,TGCGCCAGCAGCCAAGTCCCACCCCCCGCGGGACCAATCTACGAGCAGTACTTC
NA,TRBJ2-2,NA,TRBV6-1,CASSDNVAGELFF,TGTGCCAGCAGTGATAACGTGGCCGGGGAGCTGTTTTTT
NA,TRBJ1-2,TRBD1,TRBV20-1,CSATDLGQGFGYTF,TGCAGTGCTACTGACCTCGGACAGGGATTTGGCTACACCTTC
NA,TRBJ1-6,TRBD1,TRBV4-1,CASSPGKGQGSPLHF,TGCGCCAGCAGCCCCGGGAAGGGACAGGGGTCACCCCTCCACTTT
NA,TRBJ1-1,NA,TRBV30,CAWTGMVYRAEAFF,TGTGCCTGGACAGGAATGGTGTATAGGGCTGAAGCTTTCTTT
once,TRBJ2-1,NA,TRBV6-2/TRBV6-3,CASSYDNEQFF,TGTGCCAGCAGTTATGATAATGAGCAGTTCTTC
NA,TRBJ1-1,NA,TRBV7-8,CASSPPGQRAFF,TGTGCCAGCAGCCCCCCGGGTCAACGGGCTTTCTTT
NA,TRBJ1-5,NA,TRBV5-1,CASSLGRGENQPQHF,TGCGCCAGCAGCTTGGGTCGAGGGGAAAATCAGCCCCAGCATTTT
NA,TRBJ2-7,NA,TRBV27,CASSLSSTPYEQYF,TGTGCCAGCAGTTTATCTTCGACCCCCTACGAGCAGTACTTC
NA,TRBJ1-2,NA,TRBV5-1,CASSDPSGGPGGYTF,TGCGCCAGCAGCGACCCCTCTGGGGGCCCTGGTGGCTACACCTTC
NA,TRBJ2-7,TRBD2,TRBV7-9,CASSFWTSGSYEQYF,TGTGCCAGCAGCTTCTGGACTAGCGGGAGCTACGAGCAGTACTTC
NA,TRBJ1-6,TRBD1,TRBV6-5,CASSPGQGDNSPLHF,TGTGCCAGCAGTCCTGGACAGGGGGATAATTCACCCCTCCACTTT
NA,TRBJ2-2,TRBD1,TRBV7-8,CASSLWQGENTGELFF,TGTGCCAGCAGCTTATGGCAGGGGGAAAACACCGGGGAGCTGTTTTTT
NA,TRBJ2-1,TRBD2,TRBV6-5,CASSYWTSKDNEQFF,TGTGCCAGCAGTTACTGGACTAGTAAGGACAATGAGCAGTTCTTC
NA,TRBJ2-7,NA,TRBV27,CASSPFSAKSLVYEQYF,TGTGCCAGCAGTCCTTTCTCGGCCAAAAGTCTGGTTTACGAGCAGTACTTC
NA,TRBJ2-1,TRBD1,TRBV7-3,CASSLDRGHNEQFF,TGTGCCAGCAGCTTAGACAGGGGCCACAATGAGCAGTTCTTC
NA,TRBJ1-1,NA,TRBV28,CASSPRETEAFF,TGTGCCAGCAGTCCCCGAGAGACTGAAGCTTTCTTT
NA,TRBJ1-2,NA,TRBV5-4,CASSPGGRGHYGYTF,TGTGCCAGCAGCCCGGGGGGCCGGGGGCATTATGGCTACACCTTC
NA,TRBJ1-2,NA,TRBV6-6,CASSYSTVRGDGYTF,TGTGCCAGCAGTTACTCGACTGTCCGGGGGGACGGCTACACCTTC